This T cell receptor (beta chain) stems from a study of molecular identifiers for immune sequencing clone quantification. Findings of the study overall: Clones above 20 RNA copies held over 98% of effector molecules, under 1% in naive cells.

Details on this clonotype: Its antigen is as yet unknown. The junction and the germline gene differ at one end; a read error may be behind it.

With RNA at 10%, 30% or 50%, naive CD8 libraries came from approximately 20,000 to 1,000,000 sorted cells. Researchers sorted naive CD8 T cells as cells that were CD8+CD4-CCR7+CD45RA+. Each CDR3 protein is one row after TCRdb ran MiXCR on the PCR reads. The sample contains more than 550,000 distinct CDR3 sequences, over 25% of which appear only once. The sequence came from a human donor in good health. Some libraries in this study had Jurkat cell RNA spiked in. The material sequenced was naive CD8+ T cells from blood, with Jurkat cell RNA spiked in. Subset in this sample: FACS-sorted CD8+CD4-CCR7+CD45RA+ naive T cells.

The CDR3 DNA follows: TGTGCCGGCAGACGCCCGGGTTCCCCCTACGAGCAGTACTTC. It is translated as CAGRRPGSPYEQYF. The rearrangement links TRBV11-2 to TRBJ2-7; no firm D call. From germline, CDR1 is SGHAT and CDR2 FQNNGV. The CDR3 is made up of 14 amino acids.